These 22 T cell receptor beta chains share one sample of origin, sequenced in a study of identical twins. TCRdb fed the 5' RACE reads into MiXCR, producing one record per CDR3 protein. The table shows around 480,000 distinct CDR3 sequences, with 13% to 15% occurring only once. These records were also assigned to another study, of yellow fever vaccine responses in identical twins.

Sequencing used CD4+ T cells sorted from blood. These receptors originate from a woman between 18 and 29 years old in good health.

This clonotype appeared many times. This chain connects TRBV29-1 to TRBJ2-5, with 10 nucleotides matching TRBD1. V shed 8 bases and J 4 bases; nucleotides not matched to a gene: 19. Looked up from germline, CDR1 is SQVTM and CDR2 is ANQGSEA. The CDR3 covers 17 residues. DNA for the CDR3: TGCAGCTCGGGGAGTCGCTTGATGGGACAGGGGTTAGAGACCCAGTACTTC. Its protein product is CSSGSRLMGQGLETQYF.

This clonotype turned up a few times. V is TRBV14 and J is TRBJ2-7; no definite D call. Germline values: CDR1 SGHDN, CDR2 FVKESK. V gave up 2 bases and J gave up 2 bases, with 19 bases separating them. The CDR3 has 17 residues. Written as DNA, the CDR3 is TGTGCCAGCAGCCAAACTCCCTTTGGGTTCGAACCCTACGAGCAGTACTTC. Encoded protein: CASSQTPFGFEPYEQYF.

This clonotype was seen more than once but under ten times. V is TRBV4-2 and J is TRBJ2-5; 13 bases are a match to TRBD2. J lost 5 bases, V lost 4 bases, and 4 bases had no gene match. CDR1 is LGHNA and CDR2 is YNFKEQ in the germline V gene. The CDR3 extends over 15 amino acids. DNA for the CDR3: TGTGCCAGCAGCCGGACTAGCGGGAGCGGTGAGACCCAGTACTTC. It translates to CASSRTSGSGETQYF.

This clonotype showed up just a few times. The rearrangement joins TRBV11-1 to TRBJ2-2, with a tentative D call TRBD2 (6 bases). CDR3 size: 15 residues. Per the germline V gene, CDR1 is SGHAT and CDR2 is FQDESV (reference sequence). Between the trimmed V and J ends, which lost 5 bases and 4 bases, there was a span of 14 bases. The CDR3 DNA follows: TGTGCCAGCAGCATGAGGGTAGCGGCCACCGGGGAGCTGTTTTTT. It encodes CASSMRVAATGELFF.

In its sample, this clonotype was seen a few times. The chain uses TRBV28 and TRBJ2-3; 9 nucleotides match TRBD2. The CDR3 covers 15 residues. V gave up 5 bases and J gave up 8 bases; unmatched junction bases: 11. The germline gives CDR1 MDHEN, CDR2 SYDVKM. CDR3 loop: CASSAGSGGRSTQYF. The CDR3 DNA sequence: TGTGCCAGCAGTGCCGGCAGCGGGGGGAGGAGTACGCAGTATTTT.

The chain recombines TRBV7-6 with TRBJ2-3; 9 nucleotides align to TRBD2. Germline CDR1 and CDR2: SGHVS and FNYEAQ. This CDR3 comprises 15 residues. Unmatched junction bases numbered 5, after V lost 3 bases and J lost 4 bases. CDR3 in DNA: TGTGCCAGCAGCTTGGAGACTAGCGGCCCAGATACGCAGTATTTT. Translated: CASSLETSGPDTQYF.

The chain links TRBV3-1 to TRBJ2-7; 9 positions agree with TRBD2. In germline, CDR1 is LGHDT, CDR2 YNNKEL (reference sequence). V was pared by 1 base and J by 1 base, with 8 bases of the junction left unmatched. CDR3 length equals 17 residues. This chain's CDR3 is CASSQGTSERISYEQYF. The CDR3 DNA is TGTGCCAGCAGCCAAGGGACTAGCGAGCGAATTTCCTACGAGCAGTACTTC.

The chain uses TRBV7-2 and TRBJ1-1, with 9 positions matching TRBD1. The germline CDR1 and CDR2 sequences are SGHTA and FQGNSA. V was pared by 0 bases and J by 12 bases, with 14 bases of the junction left unmatched. This CDR3 contains 16 residues. CDR3 nucleotide sequence: TGTGCCAGCAGCTTAGCGGGCGGAGGACGACAGGGGGAGACTTTCTTT. It is translated as CASSLAGGGRQGETFF.

This clonotype was counted a few times. The rearrangement joins TRBV12-3 or TRBV12-4 to TRBJ2-1; 9 bases are shared with TRBD1. V lost 6 bases, J lost 2 bases, and 5 bases stayed unmatched. This CDR3 comprises 15 residues. The CDR3 loop reads CASRGDRETYNEQFF. Written as DNA, the CDR3 is TGTGCCAGCAGAGGGGACAGGGAAACCTACAATGAGCAGTTCTTC.

The chain couples TRBV6-2 or TRBV6-3 to TRBJ2-4; a weak D match, TRBD1 (5 bases). V lost 6 bases to trimming and J lost 0 bases, with 15 bases between them. CDR1 MNHEY and CDR2 SVGEGT come from the germline V gene. CDR3 size: 16 residues. CDR3 nucleotides: TGTGCCAGCAGAAGCCTCCTGGGGCTAGCCAAAAACATTCAGTACTTC. Residues: CASRSLLGLAKNIQYF.

This clonotype appeared a few times. The chain carries TRBV5-1 and TRBJ1-6; D unclear. Germline lookup yields CDR1 SGHRS and CDR2 YFSETQ. This CDR3 is 15 amino acids long. The V end lost 0 bases, the J end lost 10 bases, and 14 bases lay between the germline ends. DNA of the CDR3: TGCGCCAGCAGCTTGGCTGGTGAGGATCGCTCACCCCTCCACTTT. It translates to CASSLAGEDRSPLHF. Drawing the rest from reference TRBV5-1 and TRBJ1-6, the complete variable domain is KAGVTQTPRYLIKTRGQQVTLSCSPISGHRSVSWYQQTPGQGLQFLFEYFSETQRNKGNFPGRFSGRQFSNSRSEMNVSTLELGDSALYLCASSLAGEDRSPLHFGNGTRLTVT.

The rearrangement links TRBV7-2 to TRBJ2-3; 9 nucleotides align to TRBD2. Germline V gene data show CDR1 as SGHTA and CDR2 as FQGNSA. The V gene end was trimmed by 6 bases and the J gene end by 3 bases; junction bases not matched to a gene: 7. There are 15 residues in the CDR3. The CDR3 sequence is CASSSRTSATDTQYF. CDR3 sequence (DNA): TGTGCCAGCAGTTCCCGGACTAGCGCGACAGATACGCAGTATTTT. Using reference TRBV7-2 and TRBJ2-3 for the parts outside the CDR3, the full variable domain is GAGVSQSPSNKVTEKGKDVELRCDPISGHTALYWYRQSLGQGLEFLIYFQGNSAPDKSGLPSDRFSAERTGGSVSTLTIQRTQQEDSAVYLCASSSRTSATDTQYFGPGTRLTVL.

The rearrangement joins TRBV3-1 to TRBJ2-7; TRBD2 is a possible D gene (6 bases). The germline gives CDR1 LGHDT, CDR2 YNNKEL (reference sequence). Trimming removed 2 bases from V and 2 bases from J, with 10 bases in between. There are 14 residues in the CDR3. The CDR3: CASSQMSGAYEQYF. DNA of the CDR3: TGTGCCAGCAGCCAAATGTCGGGGGCCTACGAGCAGTACTTC.

This clonotype was picked up a small number of times. V and J are TRBV29-1 and TRBJ1-1, with TRBD1 matching over 7 bases. This CDR3 contains 13 residues. Losses at the gene ends were 6 bases for V and 6 bases for J; bases not matched to a gene: 10. The V gene's germline CDR1 is SQVTM and CDR2 ANQGSEA. CDR3 in amino acids: CSVRTNRGAEAFF. The CDR3 DNA is TGCAGCGTGAGGACGAACAGGGGCGCTGAAGCTTTCTTT.

V gene TRBV10-3 combines with J gene TRBJ1-2; 8 bases line up with TRBD1. Germline V lookup: CDR1 ENHRY, CDR2 SYGVKD. The CDR3 has 16 amino acids. V lost 3 bases and J lost 5; bases outside the gene matches: 11. Here the CDR3 reads CAISESAGGTGYGYTF. CDR3 nucleotides: TGTGCCATCAGTGAATCGGCCGGGGGGACAGGATATGGCTACACCTTC.

This clonotype was recorded many times. The chain links TRBV7-9 to TRBJ2-7; D not resolved. Germline V lookup: CDR1 SEHNR, CDR2 FQNEAQ (reference sequence). The V end lost 5 bases, the J end lost 2 bases, and 7 bases lay between the germline ends. The CDR3 totals 12 residues. The CDR3 loop reads CASSETTYEQYF. CDR3 DNA sequence: TGTGCCAGCAGCGAAACAACCTACGAGCAGTACTTC. The variable domain in full, with the rest retrieved from reference TRBV7-9 and TRBJ2-7, is DTGVSQNPRHKITKRGQNVTFRCDPISEHNRLYWYRQTLGQGPEFLTYFQNEAQLEKSRLLSDRFSAERPKGSFSTLEIQRTEQGDSAMYLCASSETTYEQYFGPGTRLTVT.

Only a few counts were recorded for this clonotype. The chain combines TRBV15 with TRBJ2-7, with D unclear. The CDR3 contains 12 residues. Germline V CDR1 and CDR2: LNHNV, YYDKDF (reference sequence). The V gene lost 0 bases and the J gene lost 5 bases, with 5 bases spanning the gap. The DNA of the CDR3 is TGTGCCACCAGCAGAGATCGCCACGAGCAGTACTTC. This encodes CATSRDRHEQYF.

The J gene is TRBJ2-2, the V gene TRBV19, with D possibly being TRBD2 (6 bases). CDR3 length: 14 residues. Trimming removed 8 bases from V and 5 bases from J, with 15 bases in between. The V gene's germline CDR1 is LNHDA and CDR2 SQIVND (reference sequence). CDR3 region: CASGSLGGTGELFF. The CDR3 DNA reads TGTGCCAGTGGTAGCCTCGGAGGGACCGGGGAGCTGTTTTTT.

The chain is built from TRBV20-1 and TRBJ2-6; TRBD1 matches at 8 bases. Germline V gives CDR1 DFQATT, CDR2 SNEGSKA (reference sequence). The CDR3 is made up of 15 amino acids. Trimming took 3 bases from V and 1 from J; bases not matched to a gene: 2. CDR3 sequence: CSARDRVSGANVLTF. The CDR3 region has the DNA TGCAGTGCTAGGGACAGGGTGTCTGGGGCCAACGTCCTGACTTTC.

This clonotype was counted a few times. The V call is TRBV2, the J call TRBJ2-3, with TRBD2 identical over 7 bases. V was clipped by 3 bases and J by 5 bases; unmatched bases: 14. Germline CDR1 is SNHLY and CDR2 is FYNNEI. CDR3 size: 17 residues. The DNA of the CDR3 is TGTGCCAGCAGTGAGTTCATCCGACTAGCTGGGAAAGATACGCAGTATTTT. Translating gives CASSEFIRLAGKDTQYF.

This clonotype has a handful of counts. This chain joins TRBV24-1 and TRBJ2-2; 11 nucleotides align to TRBD2. The CDR3 runs 15 residues. J gave up 2 bases and V 7 bases, and 2 bases lay outside the gene matches. Germline CDR1 reads KGHDR; CDR2 reads SFDVKD. CDR3 residues: CATRGTSGNTGELFF. CDR3 DNA: TGTGCCACCAGGGGGACTAGCGGAAACACCGGGGAGCTGTTTTTT.

This clonotype turned up a few times. The chain employs TRBV6-2 or TRBV6-3 and TRBJ2-1, with D perhaps given as TRBD1 or TRBD2 (5 bases each). This CDR3 spans 15 amino acids. V was shortened by 7 bases and J by 7 bases, with 20 bases between the two germline ends. The germline V gene encodes CDR1 MNHEY and CDR2 SVGEGT. The CDR3 nucleotides read TGTGCCAGCAATGTGGCGGGCAGGGATGTGAATGAGCAGTTCTTC. It translates to CASNVAGRDVNEQFF.